What follows is one T cell receptor beta chain and its context. What it binds is unknown. The sample originates from a study of T-cell memory formation after mild COVID-19. Study results and caveats: Unconfirmed was the SARS-CoV-2 specificity of second-wave clones that peaked on day 37.

TCRdb reprocessed the 5' RACE reads with MiXCR, giving one entry per CDR3 protein. This table has a few hundred thousand distinct CDR3 sequences, 25% to 30% appearing once. There are 13 residues in the CDR3. The V end lost 1 base, the J end lost 10 bases, and 11 bases lay between the germline ends. CDR1 and CDR2 from the germline V gene are MGHRA and YSYEKL. Sample: PBMCs or a T cell subset sorted from them (not recorded which). The source of this sequence is an adult woman who had mild COVID-19 (a few samples of this study predate the infection). Cell type and time point are not known. V is TRBV4-1 and J is TRBJ2-1; no firm D call. The CDR3 spells CASSQALGSEQFF. CDR3 bases: TGCGCCAGCAGCCAAGCTCTGGGCAGCGAGCAGTTCTTC.